This paragraph reports one T cell receptor beta chain. Its specificity is not known. The data derive from a study of cytomegalovirus exposure and HLA in healthy donors. Points from the study as a whole: Earlier results showed most TCR beta V segments being productive about 87% or about 30% of the time. Among the sequence variants, a highly shared cluster was likely an artifact of sequencing. Despite most TCR sequences being rare, some public TCRs occurred in many donors.

With 60 Vbeta and 13 Jbeta primers, the PCR was carried out. Per the study methods: Later work found around 72 million unique TCR beta chains, with about 10 million shared. TCRdb's copy holds only in-frame clones and misses some; the assay was immunoSEQ multiplex PCR. D and trimming come from the DNA, and the V and J calls and clone size come from that table. The table lists around 150,000 clones, about four fifths of them singletons. The TCR originated in a young man in good health and CMV-seropositive. Source material: PBMCs.

CDR3 loop: CASSLLAAAQYF. The DNA for the CDR3 is TGTGCCAGCAGCTTGTTGGCGGCGGCGCAGTATTTT. The chain couples TRBV7-8 to TRBJ2-3; D call uncertain. The V end lost 3 bases, the J end lost 10 bases, and 11 bases lay between the germline ends. The V gene's germline CDR1 is SGHVS and CDR2 FQNEAQ. This CDR3 comprises 12 residues.